This T cell receptor beta chain was captured in a study of control samples from healthy donors and cancer patients. Assay: immunoSEQ multiplex PCR; the TCRdb copy retains only in-frame clones and omits some. The sample lists approximately 70,000 clones; around four fifths were seen once. Germline assignment: CDR1 LNHDA and CDR2 SQIVND (reference sequence). With 7 bases removed from V and 3 bases from J, the gap between germline ends came to 19 bases. The CDR3 is 17 residues long. The source material was blood. The chain uses TRBV19 and TRBJ2-6, with TRBD2 as a possible D gene (6 bases). The TCR sequence derives from a man aged 50-59 years in good health. The CDR3 protein is CASIDAGLAFGANVLTF. CDR3 in DNA: TGTGCCAGTATTGATGCGGGATTAGCTTTTGGGGCCAACGTCCTGACTTTC.